This TCR beta chain was captured in a study of blood T cells in healthy people across ages. It was with a sample-barcoded 5' primer and a J-beta primer mix that a second PCR of roughly 6 to 12 cycles was run. TCRdb recomputed calls from the 5' RACE reads with MiXCR, one row per CDR3 protein. The sample has about 1.4 million distinct CDR3 sequences; 55% to 75% are singletons. Between the trimmed V and J ends, which lost 6 bases and 0 bases, there was a span of 12 bases. The CDR3 length is 14 residues. Germline CDR1 and CDR2: MDHEN and SYDVKM. This sequence was found in a man younger than 35 in good health. The chain joins TRBV28 to TRBJ2-7; unclear D gene. Sequencing was carried out using blood. The CDR3 DNA is TGTGCCAGCAGCGGGCAAGCCTTCTCCTACGAGCAGTACTTC. It encodes CASSGQAFSYEQYF.